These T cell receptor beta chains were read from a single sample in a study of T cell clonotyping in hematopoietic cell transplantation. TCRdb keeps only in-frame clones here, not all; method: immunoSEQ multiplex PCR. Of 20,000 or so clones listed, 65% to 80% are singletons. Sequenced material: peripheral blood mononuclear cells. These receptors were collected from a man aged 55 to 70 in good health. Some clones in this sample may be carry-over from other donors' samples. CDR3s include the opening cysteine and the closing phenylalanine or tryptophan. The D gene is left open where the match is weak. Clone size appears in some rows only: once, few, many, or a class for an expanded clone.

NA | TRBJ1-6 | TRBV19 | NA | CASSITDNSPLHF | TGTGCCAGTAGTATTACGGATAATTCACCCCTCCACTTT
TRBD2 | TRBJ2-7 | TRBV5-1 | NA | CASSYNLAGAGNEQYF | TGCGCCAGCAGCTATAATTTAGCGGGAGCGGGCAACGAGCAGTACTTC
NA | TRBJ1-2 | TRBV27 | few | CASRPEGPYGYTF | TGTGCCAGCAGACCGGAGGGGCCGTACGGCTACACCTTC
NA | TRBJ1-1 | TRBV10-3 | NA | CAISDVNTEAFF | TGTGCCATCAGTGACGTGAACACTGAAGCTTTCTTT
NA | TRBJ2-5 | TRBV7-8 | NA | CASSLAGGQETQYF | TGTGCCAGCAGCTTAGCCGGGGGTCAAGAGACCCAGTACTTC
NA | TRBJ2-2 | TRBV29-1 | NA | CSVGPPTRSGELFF | TGCAGCGTGGGACCCCCGACTAGGTCCGGGGAGCTGTTTTTT
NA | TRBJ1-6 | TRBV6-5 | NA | CASSKTENSPLHF | TGTGCCAGCAGTAAGACAGAAAATTCACCCCTCCACTTT
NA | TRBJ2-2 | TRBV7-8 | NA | CASSFVGANTGELFF | TGTGCCAGCAGCTTTGTCGGGGCGAACACCGGGGAGCTGTTTTTT
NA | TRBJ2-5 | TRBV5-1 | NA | CASSLRETQYF | TGCGCCAGCAGCTTGAGAGAGACCCAGTACTTC
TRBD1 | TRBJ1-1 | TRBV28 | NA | CASRLMGQGLMNTEAFF | TGTGCCAGCAGGTTGATGGGACAGGGGTTAATGAACACTGAAGCTTTCTTT
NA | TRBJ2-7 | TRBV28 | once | CASSFRRDSYEQYF | TGTGCCAGCAGTTTCAGGAGGGACTCCTACGAGCAGTACTTC
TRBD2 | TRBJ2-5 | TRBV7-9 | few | CASSLAGGQETQYF | TGTGCCAGCAGCTTAGCGGGAGGGCAAGAGACCCAGTACTTC
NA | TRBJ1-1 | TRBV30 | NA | CARSVLSQADTEAFF | TGTGCCCGGAGTGTACTTTCACAGGCGGACACTGAAGCTTTCTTT
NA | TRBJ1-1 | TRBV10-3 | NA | CAISERVGTDTATEAFF | TGTGCCATCAGTGAGAGGGTGGGGACTGATACCGCCACTGAAGCTTTCTTT
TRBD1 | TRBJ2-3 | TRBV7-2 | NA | CASSLGGQGAADTQYF | TGTGCCAGCAGCTTGGGGGGACAGGGGGCCGCAGATACGCAGTATTTT
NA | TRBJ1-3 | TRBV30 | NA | CAWRLAGNTIYF | TGTGCCTGGAGGTTAGCCGGAAACACCATATATTTT
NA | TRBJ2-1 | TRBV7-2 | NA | CASSSGQNRWSYNEQFF | TGTGCCAGCAGCTCCGGACAGAACCGCTGGTCCTACAATGAGCAGTTCTTC
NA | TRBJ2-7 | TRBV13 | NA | CASSSYYEQYF | TGTGCCAGCAGCTCGTACTACGAGCAGTACTTC
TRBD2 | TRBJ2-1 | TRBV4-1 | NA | CASSKRTGTSGGDEQFF | TGCGCCAGCAGCAAGAGGACCGGGACTAGCGGGGGGGATGAGCAGTTCTTC
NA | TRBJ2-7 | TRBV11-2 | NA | CASSAPARHEQYF | TGTGCCAGCAGCGCGCCAGCAAGACACGAGCAGTACTTC
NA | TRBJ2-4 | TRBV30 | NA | CAWTLGGDIQYF | TGTGCCTGGACCCTAGGGGGGGACATTCAGTACTTC
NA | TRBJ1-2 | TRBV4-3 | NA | CASSQDGGVGGYTF | TGCGCCAGCAGCCAAGATGGAGGGGTGGGTGGCTACACCTTC
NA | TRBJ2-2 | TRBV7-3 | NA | CASSPPGQAKAGELFF | TGTGCCAGCAGCCCGCCGGGACAAGCGAAGGCCGGGGAGCTGTTTTTT
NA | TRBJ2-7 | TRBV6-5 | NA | CASSYSTHASYEQYF | TGTGCCAGCAGTTACTCCACACACGCCTCCTACGAGCAGTACTTC
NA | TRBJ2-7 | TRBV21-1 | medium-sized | CASSKESGGLPLGYEQYF | TGTGCCAGCAGCAAAGAGTCAGGGGGCCTCCCTCTTGGGTACGAGCAGTACTTC
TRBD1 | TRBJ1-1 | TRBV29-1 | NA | CSVRTGGSTEAFF | TGCAGCGTGAGGACAGGGGGATCCACTGAAGCTTTCTTT
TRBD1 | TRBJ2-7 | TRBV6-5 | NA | CASSFRQGVEQYF | TGTGCCAGCAGCTTTAGACAGGGAGTCGAGCAGTACTTC
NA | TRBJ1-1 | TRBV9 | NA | CASSVAGGKNTEAFF | TGTGCCAGCAGCGTAGCCGGGGGAAAGAACACTGAAGCTTTCTTT
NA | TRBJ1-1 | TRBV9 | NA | CASSVERMNTEAFF | TGTGCCAGCAGCGTTGAGCGGATGAACACTGAAGCTTTCTTT
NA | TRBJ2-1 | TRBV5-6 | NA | CASSFRGVGHNEQFF | TGTGCCAGCAGCTTCAGGGGGGTCGGACACAATGAGCAGTTCTTC
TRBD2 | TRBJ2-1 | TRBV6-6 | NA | CASSLGTSGRNEQFF | TGTGCCAGCAGTCTCGGGACTAGCGGGAGGAATGAGCAGTTCTTC
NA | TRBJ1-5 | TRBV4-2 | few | CASSQDTGVQHF | TGTGCCAGCAGCCAAGATACCGGGGTCCAGCATTTT
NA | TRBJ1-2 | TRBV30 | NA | CAWAPRADGYTF | TGTGCCTGGGCCCCTAGGGCGGATGGCTACACCTTC
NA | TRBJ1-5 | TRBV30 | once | CAWSAGRKNQPQHF | TGTGCCTGGAGTGCCGGGAGGAAGAATCAGCCCCAGCATTTT
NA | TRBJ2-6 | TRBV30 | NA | CTGIRYSGDNVLTF | TGTACCGGCATACGTTACTCTGGGGACAACGTCCTGACTTTC
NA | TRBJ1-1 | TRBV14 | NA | CASSQVYKYGNEAFF | TGTGCCAGCAGCCAAGTATACAAGTACGGAAATGAAGCTTTCTTT
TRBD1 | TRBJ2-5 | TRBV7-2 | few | CASSFTGGETQYF | TGTGCCAGCAGCTTCACAGGGGGAGAGACCCAGTACTTC
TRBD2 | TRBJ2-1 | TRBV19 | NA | CASSLASGRNEQFF | TGTGCCAGTAGTTTAGCTAGCGGGAGGAATGAGCAGTTCTTC
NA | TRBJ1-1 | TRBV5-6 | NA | CASSLGRDTEAFF | TGTGCCAGCAGCTTGGGGAGGGACACTGAAGCTTTCTTT
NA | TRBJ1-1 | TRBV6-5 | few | CASSVGTEAFF | TGTGCCAGCAGTGTAGGGACAGAAGCTTTCTTT
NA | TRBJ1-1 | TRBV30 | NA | CAWSRVNTEAFF | TGTGCCTGGTCAAGGGTTAACACTGAAGCTTTCTTT
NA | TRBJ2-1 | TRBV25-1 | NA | CASSGQWGQGDSYNEQFF | TGTGCCAGCAGCGGACAGTGGGGGCAGGGAGACTCCTACAATGAGCAGTTCTTC
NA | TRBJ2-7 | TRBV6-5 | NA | CASSYGATADEQYF | TGTGCCAGCAGTTACGGGGCGACTGCAGACGAGCAGTACTTC
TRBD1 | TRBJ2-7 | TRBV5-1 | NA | CASSFGIRDRDYEQYF | TGCGCCAGCAGCTTTGGGATCCGGGACAGGGACTACGAGCAGTACTTC
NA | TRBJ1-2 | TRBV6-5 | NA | CASSYSWQTNYGYTF | TGTGCCAGCAGTTACTCGTGGCAGACAAACTATGGCTACACCTTC
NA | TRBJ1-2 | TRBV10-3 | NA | CAISGDRVKHGYTF | TGTGCCATCAGTGGGGACCGTGTCAAGCATGGCTACACCTTC
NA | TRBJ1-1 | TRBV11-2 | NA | CASSLEDTEAFF | TGTGCCAGCAGCTTAGAGGACACTGAAGCTTTCTTT
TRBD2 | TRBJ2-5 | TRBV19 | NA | CASSMWLAGRETQYF | TGTGCCAGTAGTATGTGGCTAGCGGGGCGAGAGACCCAGTACTTC
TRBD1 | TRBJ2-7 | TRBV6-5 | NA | CASSRPGQRKYEQYF | TGTGCCAGCAGCCGCCCGGGACAGAGAAAGTACGAGCAGTACTTC
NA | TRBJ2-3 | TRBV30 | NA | CAWSGLGSTDTQYF | TGTGCCTGGAGTGGACTAGGGTCTACAGATACGCAGTATTTT
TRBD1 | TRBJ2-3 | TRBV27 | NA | CASSAGQGTDTQYF | TGTGCCAGCAGTGCGGGACAGGGCACAGATACGCAGTATTTT
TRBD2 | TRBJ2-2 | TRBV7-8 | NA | CASSLGQRGALGELFF | TGTGCCAGCAGCTTAGGCCAGCGGGGGGCCCTCGGGGAGCTGTTTTTT